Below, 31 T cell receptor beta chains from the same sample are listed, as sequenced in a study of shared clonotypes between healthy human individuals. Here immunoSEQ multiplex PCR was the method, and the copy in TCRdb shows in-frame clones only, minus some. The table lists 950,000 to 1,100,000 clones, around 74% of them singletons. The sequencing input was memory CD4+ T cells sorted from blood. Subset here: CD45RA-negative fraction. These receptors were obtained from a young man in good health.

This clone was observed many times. The CDR3 is CASSPGPGLAGYEQYF. The CDR3 nucleotides read TGTGCCAGCTCACCAGGTCCGGGACTAGCGGGCTACGAGCAGTACTTC. The V gene is TRBV18, the J gene TRBJ2-7; 12 bases map to TRBD2. The trim removed 2 bases at V and 3 bases at J, leaving 5 bases unmatched. The germline V gene encodes CDR1 KGHSH and CDR2 LQKENI. The CDR3 has 16 amino acids.

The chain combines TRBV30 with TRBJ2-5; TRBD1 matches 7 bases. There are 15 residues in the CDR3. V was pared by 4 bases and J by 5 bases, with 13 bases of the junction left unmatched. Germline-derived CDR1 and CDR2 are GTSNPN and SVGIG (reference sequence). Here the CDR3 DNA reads TGTGCCTGGAATGTGGCCAGGGGGATGTCGGAGACCCAGTACTTC. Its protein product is CAWNVARGMSETQYF. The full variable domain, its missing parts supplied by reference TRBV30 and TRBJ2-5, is SQTIHQWPATLVQPVGSPLSLECTVEGTSNPNLYWYRQAAGRGLQLLFYSVGIGQISSEVPQNLSASRPQDRQFILSSKKLLLSDSGFYLCAWNVARGMSETQYFGPGTRLLVL.

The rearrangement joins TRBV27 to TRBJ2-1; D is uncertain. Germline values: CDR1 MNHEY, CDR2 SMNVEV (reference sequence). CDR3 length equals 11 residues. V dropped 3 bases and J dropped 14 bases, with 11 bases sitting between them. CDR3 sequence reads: CASSFAGLEFF. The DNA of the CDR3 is TGTGCCAGCAGTTTTGCTGGGTTGGAGTTCTTC.

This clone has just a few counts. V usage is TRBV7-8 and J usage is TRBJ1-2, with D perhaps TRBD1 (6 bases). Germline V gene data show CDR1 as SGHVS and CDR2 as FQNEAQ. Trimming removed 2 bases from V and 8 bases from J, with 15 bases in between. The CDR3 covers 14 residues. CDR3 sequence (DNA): TGTGCCAGCAGCTTATACGGGGGGCGGTCGGGCTACACCTTC. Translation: CASSLYGGRSGYTF.

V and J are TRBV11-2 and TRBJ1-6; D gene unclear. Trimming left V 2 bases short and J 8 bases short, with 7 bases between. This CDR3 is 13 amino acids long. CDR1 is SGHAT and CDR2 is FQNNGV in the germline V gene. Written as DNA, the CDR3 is TGTGCCAGCAGCTTATATACGGATTCACCCCTCCACTTT. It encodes CASSLYTDSPLHF.

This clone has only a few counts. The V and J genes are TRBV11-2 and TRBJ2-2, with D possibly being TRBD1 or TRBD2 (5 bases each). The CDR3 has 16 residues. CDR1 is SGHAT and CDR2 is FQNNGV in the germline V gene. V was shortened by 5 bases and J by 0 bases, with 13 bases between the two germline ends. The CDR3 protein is CASSPAQGPNTGELFF. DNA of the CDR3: TGTGCCAGCAGCCCCGCCCAGGGACCGAACACCGGGGAGCTGTTTTTT.

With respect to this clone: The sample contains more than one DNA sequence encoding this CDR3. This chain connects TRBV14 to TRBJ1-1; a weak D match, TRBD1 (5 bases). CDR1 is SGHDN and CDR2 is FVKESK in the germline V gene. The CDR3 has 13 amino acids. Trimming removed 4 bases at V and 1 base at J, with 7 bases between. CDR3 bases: TGTGCCAGCAGCCTACAGGAGAACACTGAAGCTTTCTTT. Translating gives CASSLQENTEAFF.

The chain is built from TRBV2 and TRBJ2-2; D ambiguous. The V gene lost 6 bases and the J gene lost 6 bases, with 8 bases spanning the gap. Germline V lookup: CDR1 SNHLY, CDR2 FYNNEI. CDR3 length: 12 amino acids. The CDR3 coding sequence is TGTGCCAGCAGCAGTTTCGCCGGGGAGCTGTTTTTT. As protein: CASSSFAGELFF.

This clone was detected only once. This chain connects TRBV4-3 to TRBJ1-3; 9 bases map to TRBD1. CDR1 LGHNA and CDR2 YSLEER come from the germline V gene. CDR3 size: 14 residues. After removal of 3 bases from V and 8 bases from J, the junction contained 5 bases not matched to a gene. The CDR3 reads CASSQADRGYTIYF. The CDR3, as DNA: TGCGCCAGCAGCCAGGCCGACAGGGGGTACACCATATATTTT.

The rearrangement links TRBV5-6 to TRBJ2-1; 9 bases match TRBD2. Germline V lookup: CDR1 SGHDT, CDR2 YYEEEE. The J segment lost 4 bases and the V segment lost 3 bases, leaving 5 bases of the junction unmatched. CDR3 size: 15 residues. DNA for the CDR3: TGTGCCAGCAGCTCTCTAGCGGGGATGTACAATGAGCAGTTCTTC. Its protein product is CASSSLAGMYNEQFF.

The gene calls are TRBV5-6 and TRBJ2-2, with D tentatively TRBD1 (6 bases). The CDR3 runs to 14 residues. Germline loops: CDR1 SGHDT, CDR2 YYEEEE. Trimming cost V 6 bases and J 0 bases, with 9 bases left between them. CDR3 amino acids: CASNPGANTGELFF. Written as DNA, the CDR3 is TGTGCCAGCAACCCAGGGGCGAACACCGGGGAGCTGTTTTTT.

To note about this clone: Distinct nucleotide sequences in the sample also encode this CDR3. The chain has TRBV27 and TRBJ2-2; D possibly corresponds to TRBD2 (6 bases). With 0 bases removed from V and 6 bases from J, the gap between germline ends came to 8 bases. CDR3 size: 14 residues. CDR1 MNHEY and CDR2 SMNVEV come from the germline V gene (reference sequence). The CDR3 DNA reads TGTGCCAGCAGTTTATCTCCGGGAGCCGGGGAGCTGTTTTTT. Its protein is CASSLSPGAGELFF.

CDR3 amino acids: CASSETPGQGLNEQYF. The CDR3 region has the DNA TGTGCCAGCAGTGAAACCCCGGGACAGGGTTTGAACGAGCAGTACTTC. The chain has TRBV6-1 and TRBJ2-7; 9 bases are a match to TRBD1. This CDR3 has 16 residues. In germline, CDR1 is MNHNS, CDR2 SASEGT. The V gene end was trimmed by 2 bases and the J gene end by 5 bases; junction bases not matched to a gene: 10.

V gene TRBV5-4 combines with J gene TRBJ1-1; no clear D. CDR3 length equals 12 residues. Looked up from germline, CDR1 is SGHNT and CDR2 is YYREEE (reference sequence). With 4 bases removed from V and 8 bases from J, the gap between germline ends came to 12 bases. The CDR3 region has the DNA TGTGCCAGCAGCCGCTTCGGCGCAGAAGCTTTCTTT. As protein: CASSRFGAEAFF.

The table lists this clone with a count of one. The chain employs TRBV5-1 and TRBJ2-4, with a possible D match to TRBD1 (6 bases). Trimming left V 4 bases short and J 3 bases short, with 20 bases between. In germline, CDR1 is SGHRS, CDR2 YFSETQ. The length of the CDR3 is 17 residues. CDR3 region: CASSRDTPGVVKNIQYF. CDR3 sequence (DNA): TGCGCCAGCAGCCGCGACACTCCAGGGGTGGTCAAAAACATTCAGTACTTC.

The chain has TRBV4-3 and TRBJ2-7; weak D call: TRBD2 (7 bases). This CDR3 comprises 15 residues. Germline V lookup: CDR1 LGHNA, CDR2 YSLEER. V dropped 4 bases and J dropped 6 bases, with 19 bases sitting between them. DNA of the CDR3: TGCGCCAGCAGCCCTGGGGGAGGGGGGGCCAGCGAGCAGTACTTC. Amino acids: CASSPGGGGASEQYF.

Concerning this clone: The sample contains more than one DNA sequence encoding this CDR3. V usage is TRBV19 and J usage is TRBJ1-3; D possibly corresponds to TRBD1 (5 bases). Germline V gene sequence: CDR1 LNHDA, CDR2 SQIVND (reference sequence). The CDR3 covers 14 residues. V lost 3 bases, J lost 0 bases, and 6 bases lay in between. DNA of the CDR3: TGTGCCAGTAGTATCGACAGCTCTGGAAACACCATATATTTT. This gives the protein CASSIDSSGNTIYF.

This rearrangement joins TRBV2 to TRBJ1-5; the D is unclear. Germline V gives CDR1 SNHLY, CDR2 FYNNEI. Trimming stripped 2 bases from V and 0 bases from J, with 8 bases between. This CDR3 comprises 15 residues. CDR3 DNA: TGTGCCAGCAGTGAATTAGTAGGTAGCAATCAGCCCCAGCATTTT. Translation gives CASSELVGSNQPQHF. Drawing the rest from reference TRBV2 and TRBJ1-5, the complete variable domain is EPEVTQTPSHQVTQMGQEVILRCVPISNHLYFYWYRQILGQKVEFLVSFYNNEISEKSEIFDDQFSVERPDGSNFTLKIRSTKLEDSAMYFCASSELVGSNQPQHFGDGTRLSIL.

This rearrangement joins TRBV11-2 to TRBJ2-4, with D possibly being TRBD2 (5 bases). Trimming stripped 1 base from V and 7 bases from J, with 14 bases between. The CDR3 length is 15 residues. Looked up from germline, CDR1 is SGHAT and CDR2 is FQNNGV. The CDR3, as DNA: TGTGCCAGCAGCTTAGGACTACTAGGTGTGAACATTCAGTACTTC. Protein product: CASSLGLLGVNIQYF.

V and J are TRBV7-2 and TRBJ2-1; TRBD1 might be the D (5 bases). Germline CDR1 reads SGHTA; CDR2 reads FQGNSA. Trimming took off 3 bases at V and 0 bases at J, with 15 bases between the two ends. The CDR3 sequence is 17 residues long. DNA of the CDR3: TGTGCCAGCAGCTTCGAAGGGGCCCTGAGCTCCTACAATGAGCAGTTCTTC. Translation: CASSFEGALSSYNEQFF.

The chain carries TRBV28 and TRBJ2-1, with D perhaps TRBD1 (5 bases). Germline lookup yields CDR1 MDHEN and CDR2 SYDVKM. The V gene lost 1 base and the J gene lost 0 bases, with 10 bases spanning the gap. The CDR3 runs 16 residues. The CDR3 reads CASSLLGVSSYNEQFF. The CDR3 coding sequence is TGTGCCAGCAGTTTATTAGGGGTAAGCTCCTACAATGAGCAGTTCTTC. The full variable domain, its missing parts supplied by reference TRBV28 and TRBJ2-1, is DVKVTQSSRYLVKRTGEKVFLECVQDMDHENMFWYRQDPGLGLRLIYFSYDVKMKEKGDIPEGYSVSREKKERFSLILESASTNQTSMYLCASSLLGVSSYNEQFFGPGTRLTVL.

As DNA, the CDR3 is TGTGCCAGTAGCCCGCGAGGGCTAGCGGGTGGGGAGACCCAGTACTTC. It is translated as CASSPRGLAGGETQYF. The rearrangement uses TRBV19 and TRBJ2-5; 8 nucleotides match TRBD2. The CDR3 has 16 residues. Trimming at V came to 6 bases and at J to 5 bases, leaving 14 bases not matched to a gene. The germline V gene encodes CDR1 LNHDA and CDR2 SQIVND (reference sequence).

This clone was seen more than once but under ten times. This CDR3 reads CASSSLVGGGKNYGYTF. The CDR3 bases are TGTGCCAGCAGTTCTCTTGTTGGGGGAGGGAAAAACTATGGCTACACCTTC. The chain has TRBV28 and TRBJ1-2; TRBD1 might be the D (5 bases). Germline CDR1 is MDHEN and CDR2 is SYDVKM. Deletions cut 4 bases from V and 2 bases from J, with 20 bases between. The CDR3 runs 17 residues.

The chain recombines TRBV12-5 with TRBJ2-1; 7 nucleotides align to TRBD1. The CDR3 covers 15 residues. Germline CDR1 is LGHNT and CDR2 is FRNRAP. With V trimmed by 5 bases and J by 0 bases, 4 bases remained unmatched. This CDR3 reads CASGEGQSSYNEQFF. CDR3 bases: TGTGCTAGTGGTGAGGGACAGAGCTCCTACAATGAGCAGTTCTTC.

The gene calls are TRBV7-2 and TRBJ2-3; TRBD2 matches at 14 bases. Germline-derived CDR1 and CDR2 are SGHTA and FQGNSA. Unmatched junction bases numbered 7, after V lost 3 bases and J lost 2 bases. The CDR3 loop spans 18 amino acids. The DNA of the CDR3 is TGTGCCAGCAGCTTCAGACTAGCGGGGGGGCCAGCCACAGATACGCAGTATTTT. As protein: CASSFRLAGGPATDTQYF.

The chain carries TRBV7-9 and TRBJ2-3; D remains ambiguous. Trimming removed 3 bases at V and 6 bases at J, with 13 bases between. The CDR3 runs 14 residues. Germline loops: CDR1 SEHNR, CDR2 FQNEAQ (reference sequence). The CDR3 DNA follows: TGTGCCAGCAGCTTGGCCGTGGGCGTGGATACGCAGTATTTT. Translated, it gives CASSLAVGVDTQYF. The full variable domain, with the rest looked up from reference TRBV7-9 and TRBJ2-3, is DTGVSQNPRHKITKRGQNVTFRCDPISEHNRLYWYRQTLGQGPEFLTYFQNEAQLEKSRLLSDRFSAERPKGSFSTLEIQRTEQGDSAMYLCASSLAVGVDTQYFGPGTRLTVL.

The CDR3 region has the DNA TGCGCCAGCAGCCAAGATCAAGAGAACTATGGCTACACCTTC. Encoded protein: CASSQDQENYGYTF. The gene calls are TRBV4-1 and TRBJ1-2; D is ambiguous. With 0 bases removed from V and 2 bases from J, the gap between germline ends came to 7 bases. Looked up from germline, CDR1 is MGHRA and CDR2 is YSYEKL. The CDR3 has 14 amino acids.

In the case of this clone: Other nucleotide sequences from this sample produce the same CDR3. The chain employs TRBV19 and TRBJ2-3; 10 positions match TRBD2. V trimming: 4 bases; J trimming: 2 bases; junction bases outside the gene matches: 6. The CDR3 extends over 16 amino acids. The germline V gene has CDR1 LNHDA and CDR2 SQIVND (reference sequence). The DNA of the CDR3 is TGTGCCAGTAGTAGCAGCGGGAGGGCCCTCACAGATACGCAGTATTTT. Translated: CASSSSGRALTDTQYF.

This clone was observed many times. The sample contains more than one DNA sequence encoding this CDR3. This CDR3 is CASSLGGGLKNEKLFF. DNA for the CDR3: TGCGCCAGCAGCTTGGGCGGAGGACTGAAGAACGAAAAACTGTTTTTT. The genes are TRBV5-1 and TRBJ1-4, with D uncertain. The germline V and J ends were trimmed by 0 bases and 8 bases, with 17 bases remaining between them. This CDR3 region has 16 residues. Germline V CDR1 and CDR2: SGHRS, YFSETQ.

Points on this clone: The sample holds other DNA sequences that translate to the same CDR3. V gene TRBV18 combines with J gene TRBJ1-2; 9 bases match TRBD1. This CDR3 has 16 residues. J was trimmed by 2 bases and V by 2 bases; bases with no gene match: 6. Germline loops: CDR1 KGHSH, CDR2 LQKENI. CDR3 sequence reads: CASSPTGQGSNYGYTF. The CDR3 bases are TGTGCCAGCTCACCAACGGGACAGGGTTCAAACTATGGCTACACCTTC.

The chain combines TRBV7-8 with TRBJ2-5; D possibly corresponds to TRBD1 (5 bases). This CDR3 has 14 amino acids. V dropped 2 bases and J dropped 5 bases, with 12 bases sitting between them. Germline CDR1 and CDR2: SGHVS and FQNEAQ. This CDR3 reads CASSLQGILETQYF. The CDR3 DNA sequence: TGTGCCAGCAGCTTACAGGGTATTTTGGAGACCCAGTACTTC.